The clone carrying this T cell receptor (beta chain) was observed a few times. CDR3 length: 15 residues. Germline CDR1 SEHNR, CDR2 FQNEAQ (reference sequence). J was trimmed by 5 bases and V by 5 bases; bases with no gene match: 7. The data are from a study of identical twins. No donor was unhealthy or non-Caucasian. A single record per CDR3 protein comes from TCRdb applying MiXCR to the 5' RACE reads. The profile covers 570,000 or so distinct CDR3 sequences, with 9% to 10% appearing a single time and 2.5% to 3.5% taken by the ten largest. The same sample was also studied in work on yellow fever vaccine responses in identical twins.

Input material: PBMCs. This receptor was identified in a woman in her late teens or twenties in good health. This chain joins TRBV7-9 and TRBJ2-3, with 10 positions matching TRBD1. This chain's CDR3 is CASSGEGTGVDTQYF. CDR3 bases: TGTGCCAGCAGCGGAGAAGGGACAGGGGTAGATACGCAGTATTTT.